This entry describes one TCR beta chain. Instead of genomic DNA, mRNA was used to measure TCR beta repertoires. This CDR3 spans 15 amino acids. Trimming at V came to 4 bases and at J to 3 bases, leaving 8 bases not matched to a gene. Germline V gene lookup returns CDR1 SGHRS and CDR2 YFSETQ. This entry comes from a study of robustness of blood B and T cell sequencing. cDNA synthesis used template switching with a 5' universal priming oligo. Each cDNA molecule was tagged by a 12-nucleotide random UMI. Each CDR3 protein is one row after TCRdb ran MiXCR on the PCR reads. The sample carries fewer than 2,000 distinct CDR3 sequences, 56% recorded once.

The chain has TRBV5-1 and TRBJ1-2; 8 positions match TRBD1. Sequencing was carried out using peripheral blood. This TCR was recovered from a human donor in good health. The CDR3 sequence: CASSPDREGDYGYTF. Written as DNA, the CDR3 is TGCGCCAGCAGCCCGGACAGGGAAGGCGACTATGGCTACACCTTC.